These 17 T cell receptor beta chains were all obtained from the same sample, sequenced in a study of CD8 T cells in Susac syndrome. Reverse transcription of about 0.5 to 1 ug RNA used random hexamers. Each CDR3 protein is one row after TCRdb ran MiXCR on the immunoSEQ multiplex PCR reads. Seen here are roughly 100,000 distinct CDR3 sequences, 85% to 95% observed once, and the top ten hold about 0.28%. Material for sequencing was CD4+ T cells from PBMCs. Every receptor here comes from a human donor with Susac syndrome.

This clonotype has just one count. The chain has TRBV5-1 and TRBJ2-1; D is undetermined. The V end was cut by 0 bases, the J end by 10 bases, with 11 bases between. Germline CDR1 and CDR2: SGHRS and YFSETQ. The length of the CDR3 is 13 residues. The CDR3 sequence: CASSLEPNREQFF. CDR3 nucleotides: TGCGCCAGCAGCTTGGAGCCGAATAGAGAGCAGTTCTTC.

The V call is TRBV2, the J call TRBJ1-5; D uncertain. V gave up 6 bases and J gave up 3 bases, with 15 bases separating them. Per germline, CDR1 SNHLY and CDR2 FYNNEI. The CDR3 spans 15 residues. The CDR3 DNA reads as TGTGCCAGCAGCTATCTAGGAGAAAACAATCAGCCCCAGCATTTT. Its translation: CASSYLGENNQPQHF.

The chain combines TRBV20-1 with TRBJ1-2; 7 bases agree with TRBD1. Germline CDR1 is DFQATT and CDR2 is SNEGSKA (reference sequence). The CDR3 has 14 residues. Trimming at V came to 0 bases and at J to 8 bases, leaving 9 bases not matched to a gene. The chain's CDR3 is CSARDGSGGRGYTF. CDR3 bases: TGCAGTGCTAGAGACGGGTCAGGGGGACGAGGCTACACCTTC.

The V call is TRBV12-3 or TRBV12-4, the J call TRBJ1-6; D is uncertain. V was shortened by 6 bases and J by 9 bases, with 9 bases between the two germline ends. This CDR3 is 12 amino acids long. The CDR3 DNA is TGTGCCAGCAGCCGCGAGGGTTCACCCCTCCACTTT. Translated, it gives CASSREGSPLHF.

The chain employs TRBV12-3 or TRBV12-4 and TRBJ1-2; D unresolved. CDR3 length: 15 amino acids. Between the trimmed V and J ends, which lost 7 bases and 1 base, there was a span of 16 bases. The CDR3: CASNPRRLYNYGYTF. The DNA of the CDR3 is TGTGCCAGCAACCCGCGGCGACTGTATAACTATGGCTACACCTTC.

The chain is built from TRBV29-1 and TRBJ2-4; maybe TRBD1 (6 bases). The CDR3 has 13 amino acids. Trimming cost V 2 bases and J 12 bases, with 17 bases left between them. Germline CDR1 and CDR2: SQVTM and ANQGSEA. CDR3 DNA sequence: TGCAGCGTTGAATGGGGGCAAATACCCAATCAGTACTTC. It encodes CSVEWGQIPNQYF. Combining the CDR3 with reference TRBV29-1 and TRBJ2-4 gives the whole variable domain SAVISQKPSRDICQRGTSLTIQCQVDSQVTMMFWYRQQPGQSLTLIATANQGSEATYESGFVIDKFPISRPNLTFSTLTVSNMSPEDSSIYLCSVEWGQIPNQYFGAGTRLSVL.

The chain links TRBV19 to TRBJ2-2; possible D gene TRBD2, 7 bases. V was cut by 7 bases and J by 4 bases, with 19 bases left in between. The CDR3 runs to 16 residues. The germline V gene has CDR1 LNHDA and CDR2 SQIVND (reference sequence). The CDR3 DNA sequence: TGTGCCAGTACACAATTGGGGGGGACAACCACCGGGGAGCTGTTTTTT. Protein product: CASTQLGGTTTGELFF.

The CDR3 nucleotides read TGTGCCTGGAGCGGACAGCCCTCTGGAAACACCATATATTTT. Translating it yields CAWSGQPSGNTIYF. The gene calls are TRBV30 and TRBJ1-3, with D tentatively TRBD1 (6 bases). CDR3 length: 14 residues. The germline V gene encodes CDR1 GTSNPN and CDR2 SVGIG (reference sequence). V lost 3 bases to trimming and J lost 0 bases, with 9 bases between them.

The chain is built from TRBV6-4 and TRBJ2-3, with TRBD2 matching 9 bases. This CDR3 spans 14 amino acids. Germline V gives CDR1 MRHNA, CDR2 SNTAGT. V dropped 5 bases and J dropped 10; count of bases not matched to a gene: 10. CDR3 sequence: CASSTAGGADAQYF. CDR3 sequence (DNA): TGTGCCAGCAGTACGGCGGGGGGGGCCGACGCGCAGTATTTT.

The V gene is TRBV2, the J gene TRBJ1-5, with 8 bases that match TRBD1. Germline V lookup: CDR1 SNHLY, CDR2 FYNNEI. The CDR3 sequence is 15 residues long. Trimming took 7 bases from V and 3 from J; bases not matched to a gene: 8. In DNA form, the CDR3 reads TGTGCCAGCAACCCGACAGGGGTTGACAATCAGCCCCAGCATTTT. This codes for CASNPTGVDNQPQHF.

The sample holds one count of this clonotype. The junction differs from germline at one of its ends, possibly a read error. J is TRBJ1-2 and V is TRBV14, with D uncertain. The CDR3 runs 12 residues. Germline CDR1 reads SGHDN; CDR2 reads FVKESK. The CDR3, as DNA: TGTGCCAGCAGCCAAGAGCGGCTCGAACACCCCTTC. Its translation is CASSQERLEHPF.

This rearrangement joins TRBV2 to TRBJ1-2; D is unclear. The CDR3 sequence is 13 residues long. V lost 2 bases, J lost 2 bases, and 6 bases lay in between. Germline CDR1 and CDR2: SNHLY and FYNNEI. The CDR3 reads CASSEQENYGYTF. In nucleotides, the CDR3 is TGTGCCAGCAGTGAACAGGAGAACTATGGCTACACCTTC. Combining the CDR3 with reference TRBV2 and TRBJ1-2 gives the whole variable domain EPEVTQTPSHQVTQMGQEVILRCVPISNHLYFYWYRQILGQKVEFLVSFYNNEISEKSEIFDDQFSVERPDGSNFTLKIRSTKLEDSAMYFCASSEQENYGYTFGSGTRLTVV.

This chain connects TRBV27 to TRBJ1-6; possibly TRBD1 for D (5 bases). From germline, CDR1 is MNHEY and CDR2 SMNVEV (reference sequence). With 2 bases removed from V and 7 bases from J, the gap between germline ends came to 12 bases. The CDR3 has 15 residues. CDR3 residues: CASSLGASGNSPLHF. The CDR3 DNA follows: TGTGCCAGCAGTTTAGGGGCATCGGGAAATTCACCCCTCCACTTT.

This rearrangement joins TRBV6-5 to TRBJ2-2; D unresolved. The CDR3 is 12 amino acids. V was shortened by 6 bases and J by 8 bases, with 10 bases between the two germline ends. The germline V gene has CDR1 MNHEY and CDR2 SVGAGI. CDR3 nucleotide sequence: TGTGCCAGCAGGGTGTTCAAAGGGGAGCTGTTTTTT. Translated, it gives CASRVFKGELFF.

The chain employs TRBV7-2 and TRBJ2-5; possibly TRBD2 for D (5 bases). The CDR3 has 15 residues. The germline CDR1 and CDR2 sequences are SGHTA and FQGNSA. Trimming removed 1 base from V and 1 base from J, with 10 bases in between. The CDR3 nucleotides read TGTGCCAGCAGCTTAGTGGCCGGGGTCCAAGAGACCCAGTACTTC. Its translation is CASSLVAGVQETQYF. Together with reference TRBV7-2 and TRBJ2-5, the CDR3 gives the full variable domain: GAGVSQSPSNKVTEKGKDVELRCDPISGHTALYWYRQSLGQGLEFLIYFQGNSAPDKSGLPSDRFSAERTGGSVSTLTIQRTQQEDSAVYLCASSLVAGVQETQYFGPGTRLLVL.

The CDR3 region is CASSLGVVGEQFF. DNA for the CDR3: TGTGCCAGCAGCTTGGGGGTAGTAGGTGAGCAGTTCTTC. V is TRBV7-7 and J is TRBJ2-1; D is tentatively TRBD1 or TRBD2 (5 bases each). The V end was cut by 3 bases, the J end by 9 bases, with 12 bases between. The germline V gene encodes CDR1 SSHAT and CDR2 FNYEAQ (reference sequence). This CDR3 has 13 amino acids.

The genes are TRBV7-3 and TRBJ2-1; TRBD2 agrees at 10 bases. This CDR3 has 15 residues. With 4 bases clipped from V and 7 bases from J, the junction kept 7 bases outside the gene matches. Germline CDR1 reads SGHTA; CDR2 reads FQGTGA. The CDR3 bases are TGTGCCAGCAGCTGGGGCACTAGCGGGGCAAATGAGCAGTTCTTC. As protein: CASSWGTSGANEQFF.